This entry concerns a single T cell receptor (beta chain). Its antigen is still unknown. Produced via immunoSEQ multiplex PCR; TCRdb's table is partial and in-frame only. The sample lists hundreds of thousands of clones, 92% seen once, with around 24% in the top ten. These data belong to a study of shared clonotypes between healthy human individuals. General study points: Sharing across a few donors was seen in 4% to 6.5% of naive CD4 clonotypes.

The naive CD8 fraction comprised CD45RO-negative cells positively selected for CCR7 and excluded terminally differentiated effector memory CD45RA+ cells. Deletions cut 7 bases from V and 2 bases from J, with 22 bases between. The CDR3 consists of 17 residues. Looked up from germline, CDR1 is SGHRS and CDR2 is YFSETQ. This chain joins TRBV5-1 and TRBJ2-1; the D gene is possibly TRBD2 (7 bases). The sequence derives from a man aged 30-40 years in good health. The source material was naive CD8+ T cells sorted from blood. The DNA for the CDR3 is TGCGCCAGCGGGGAGGGGGGAGTCGGGAGCCCCTACAATGAGCAGTTCTTC. This sequence encodes CASGEGGVGSPYNEQFF.